This TCR beta chain is drawn from a study of early T cells in non-severe SARS-CoV-2 infection. Each CDR3 protein is one row after TCRdb ran MiXCR on the 5' RACE reads. Among over 100,000 distinct CDR3 sequences, around 14% were seen once, and the ten largest hold approximately 6%. Trimming took 10 bases from V and 0 from J; bases not matched to a gene: 14. The germline V gene has CDR1 SNHLY and CDR2 FYNNEI. This CDR3 spans 17 amino acids. The chain combines TRBV2 with TRBJ2-2, with 7 bases lining up with TRBD2. The clonotype comes from an adult who was a healthcare worker with PCR-confirmed SARS-CoV-2 infection or an uninfected control (not recorded which). Sequencing was done on a sample of whole blood. The CDR3 region has the DNA TGTGCCACCCAAAGTAGGCTAGCGGAGACGAACACCGGGGAGCTGTTTTTT. Amino acid sequence: CATQSRLAETNTGELFF.